Shown below are 26 T cell receptor beta chains from a single sample sequenced in a study of cytomegalovirus exposure and HLA in healthy donors. In the PCR, 60 Vbeta and 13 Jbeta primers were used. Clones were read by immunoSEQ multiplex PCR, and TCRdb kept only the in-frame ones, dropping some. Among 110,000 to 150,000 clones listed, about three quarters were seen once. The specimen was PBMCs. These receptor sequences come from a woman in her 30s in good health and CMV-seronegative.

V is TRBV11-2 and J is TRBJ2-1, with 10 bases aligning to TRBD2. This CDR3 region has 16 residues. J lost 2 bases, V lost 7 bases, and 8 bases had no gene match. In germline, CDR1 is SGHAT, CDR2 FQNNGV. The CDR3 loop is CASIPSGGAPYNEQFF. The CDR3, as DNA: TGTGCCAGCATCCCCAGCGGGGGGGCCCCCTACAATGAGCAGTTCTTC. Full variable domain (missing parts from reference TRBV11-2 and TRBJ2-1): EAGVAQSPRYKIIEKRQSVAFWCNPISGHATLYWYQQILGQGPKLLIQFQNNGVVDDSQLPKDRFSAERLKGVDSTLKIQPAKLEDSAVYLCASIPSGGAPYNEQFFGPGTRLTVL.

The chain uses TRBV5-6 and TRBJ1-1; D uncertain. The CDR3 runs to 14 residues. Trimming cost V 1 base and J 4 bases, with 11 bases left between them. The germline gives CDR1 SGHDT, CDR2 YYEEEE. Here the CDR3 DNA reads TGTGCCAGCAGCTTGACCCAGGCTTTCACTGAAGCTTTCTTT. It codes for CASSLTQAFTEAFF. Supplemented by reference TRBV5-6 and TRBJ1-1, the full variable domain reads DAGVTQSPTHLIKTRGQQVTLRCSPKSGHDTVSWYQQALGQGPQFIFQYYEEEERQRGNFPDRFSGHQFPNYSSELNVNALLLGDSALYLCASSLTQAFTEAFFGQGTRLTVV.

This clone was recorded once. The chain links TRBV5-3 to TRBJ1-1, with a possible D match to TRBD1 (5 bases). TRBV5-3 is an ORF, and what it does is uncertain. The V gene lost 2 bases and the J gene lost 4 bases, with 9 bases spanning the gap. The CDR3 is 13 residues long. In DNA, the CDR3 is TGTGCCAGAAGCTTCAGGGTGACCACTGAAGCTTTCTTT. Protein product: CARSFRVTTEAFF.

The J gene is TRBJ1-1, the V gene TRBV11-2; a weak D match, TRBD1 (5 bases). Looked up from germline, CDR1 is SGHAT and CDR2 is FQNNGV. The germline V and J ends were trimmed by 0 bases and 5 bases, with 19 bases remaining between them. The CDR3 contains 17 residues. The CDR3 DNA is TGTGCCAGCAGCTTAGATATCTGGGGACCCGCGGGGACTGAAGCTTTCTTT. Translating gives CASSLDIWGPAGTEAFF.

This chain connects TRBV7-3 to TRBJ2-3; 12 nucleotides line up with TRBD1. V lost 2 bases to trimming and J lost 5 bases; unmatched junction nucleotides: 2. The CDR3 extends over 15 amino acids. The V gene's germline CDR1 is SGHTA and CDR2 FQGTGA. The CDR3 coding sequence is TGTGCCAGCAGCTTAGGGACAGGGGGCAGAGATACGCAGTATTTT. This encodes CASSLGTGGRDTQYF.

This chain links TRBV30 with TRBJ2-5, with 8 bases identical to TRBD1. CDR3 length: 14 residues. V was clipped by 2 bases and J by 5 bases; unmatched bases: 7. Germline-derived CDR1 and CDR2 are GTSNPN and SVGIG (reference sequence). In DNA form, the CDR3 reads TGTGCCTGGAGTTCCCGGGACAGGAGGGAGACCCAGTACTTC. It codes for CAWSSRDRRETQYF.

This chain connects TRBV29-1 to TRBJ1-5; D remains ambiguous. The germline CDR1 and CDR2 sequences are SQVTM and ANQGSEA. This CDR3 has 14 residues. V dropped 7 bases and J dropped 5 bases, with 18 bases sitting between them. For the CDR3, the DNA is TGCAGCGCCGCAAGCGGCGGTGGGGATCAGCCCCAGCATTTT. It is translated as CSAASGGGDQPQHF.

The chain combines TRBV9 with TRBJ2-1; TRBD1 matches at 9 bases. Germline values: CDR1 SGDLS, CDR2 YYNGEE. This CDR3 is 15 amino acids long. V gave up 3 bases and J gave up 9 bases; unmatched junction bases: 10. The CDR3 nucleotides read TGTGCCAGCAGCGCCTTGGGACAGGGTAGAGGTGAGCAGTTCTTC. The encoded protein is CASSALGQGRGEQFF.

This clone has a handful of counts. V usage is TRBV5-6 and J usage is TRBJ1-5; D perhaps matches TRBD1 (5 bases). V was pared by 1 base and J by 11 bases, with 19 bases between. Germline V gives CDR1 SGHDT, CDR2 YYEEEE. The CDR3 contains 15 residues. The CDR3 spells CASSLFSQGGGSQHF. The CDR3 DNA reads as TGTGCCAGCAGCTTGTTTTCCCAGGGTGGTGGGTCCCAGCATTTT.

This sequence joins TRBV28 and TRBJ2-2, with TRBD1 matching over 8 bases. V lost 3 bases, J lost 7 bases, and 10 bases stayed unmatched. From germline, CDR1 is MDHEN and CDR2 SYDVKM. The CDR3 is 16 residues long. This chain's CDR3 is CASSFRTGKGIGELFF. The CDR3 DNA reads TGTGCCAGCAGTTTCCGGACAGGGAAAGGCATCGGGGAGCTGTTTTTT.

This chain uses TRBV7-2 with TRBJ2-7, with 8 bases that match TRBD2. Germline V gene sequence: CDR1 SGHTA, CDR2 FQGNSA. This CDR3 comprises 13 residues. J was trimmed by 4 bases and V by 5 bases; bases with no gene match: 4. The CDR3: CASSRTSQYEQYV. The CDR3 bases are TGTGCCAGCAGCCGGACTAGCCAATACGAGCAGTACGTC.

This clone turned up a few times. J is TRBJ2-6 and V is TRBV5-1, with D perhaps TRBD2 (5 bases). Germline CDR1 SGHRS, CDR2 YFSETQ. V was shortened by 0 bases and J by 1 base, with 5 bases between the two germline ends. The CDR3 is made up of 15 amino acids. The CDR3: CASSLGGSGANVLTF. In DNA form, the CDR3 reads TGCGCCAGCAGCTTGGGAGGGTCTGGGGCCAACGTCCTGACTTTC. The full variable domain, with the rest looked up from reference TRBV5-1 and TRBJ2-6, is KAGVTQTPRYLIKTRGQQVTLSCSPISGHRSVSWYQQTPGQGLQFLFEYFSETQRNKGNFPGRFSGRQFSNSRSEMNVSTLELGDSALYLCASSLGGSGANVLTFGAGSRLTVL.

The V and J genes are TRBV19 and TRBJ2-2, with 14 bases fitting TRBD2. This CDR3 region has 19 residues. The germline V gene has CDR1 LNHDA and CDR2 SQIVND (reference sequence). Trimming removed 4 bases from V and 1 base from J; junction bases left unmatched: 8. CDR3 nucleotide sequence: TGTGCCAGTAGTACTCCGGGACTAGCGGGGGCCATGAACACCGGGGAGCTGTTTTTT. Translating gives CASSTPGLAGAMNTGELFF.

The chain joins TRBV5-1 to TRBJ2-2, with TRBD1 identical over 8 bases. J was trimmed by 6 bases and V by 1 base; bases with no gene match: 5. Per germline, CDR1 SGHRS and CDR2 YFSETQ. This CDR3 is 15 amino acids long. CDR3 bases: TGCGCCAGCAGCTTGAGTGGACAGGGCCCCGGGGAGCTGTTTTTT. It yields the protein CASSLSGQGPGELFF.

The chain employs TRBV11-2 and TRBJ1-4, with D unclear. The V end was cut by 3 bases, the J end by 6 bases, with 8 bases between. CDR1 is SGHAT, CDR2 FQNNGV, per germline. This CDR3 region has 13 residues. The CDR3 sequence is CASSLARYEKLFF. CDR3 nucleotide sequence: TGTGCCAGCAGCTTGGCCCGCTATGAAAAACTGTTTTTT.

J is TRBJ1-5 and V is TRBV5-6; D is uncertain. Looked up from germline, CDR1 is SGHDT and CDR2 is YYEEEE. V shed 1 base and J shed 2 bases, with 7 bases lying between them. The CDR3 sequence is 14 residues long. CDR3 region: CASSLRQGNQPQHF. As DNA, the CDR3 is TGTGCCAGCAGCTTGCGCCAGGGCAATCAGCCCCAGCATTTT.

In its sample, this clone was seen a few times. The chain uses TRBV6-1 and TRBJ2-2; tentatively, D is TRBD1 (6 bases). The CDR3 totals 16 residues. Trimming left V 2 bases short and J 5 bases short, with 15 bases between. Looked up from germline, CDR1 is MNHNS and CDR2 is SASEGT. The CDR3 DNA follows: TGTGCCAGCAGTGAAATGTATAGGGGGAGAACCGGGGAGCTGTTTTTT. This encodes CASSEMYRGRTGELFF.

The chain is built from TRBV11-1 and TRBJ2-5, with 12 bases lining up with TRBD2. Unmatched junction bases numbered 8, after V lost 5 bases and J lost 7 bases. Germline loops: CDR1 SGHAT, CDR2 FQDESV (reference sequence). The CDR3 sequence is 15 residues long. In DNA form, the CDR3 reads TGTGCCAGCAGCCTCGCTCTAGCGGGGGGGCGGACCCAGTACTTC. This gives the protein CASSLALAGGRTQYF.

A few counts support this clone. The chain couples TRBV5-4 to TRBJ1-1, with D unclear. V lost 3 bases, J lost 5 bases, and 8 bases lay in between. Germline V gene lookup returns CDR1 SGHNT and CDR2 YYREEE (reference sequence). This CDR3 contains 12 residues. The CDR3, as DNA: TGTGCCAGCAGCTCGGTTGATACTGAAGCTTTCTTT. Its protein is CASSSVDTEAFF.

The chain couples TRBV7-9 to TRBJ2-7; the D gene is possibly TRBD2 (5 bases). The CDR3 runs 18 residues. Germline CDR1 is SEHNR and CDR2 is FQNEAQ (reference sequence). With 5 bases removed from V and 7 bases from J, the gap between germline ends came to 30 bases. The CDR3 loop reads CASSPLDVRTSSGREQYF. Written as DNA, the CDR3 is TGTGCCAGCAGCCCGCTTGACGTCAGGACTTCAAGTGGGCGGGAGCAGTACTTC.

This chain joins TRBV27 and TRBJ2-5; tentatively, D is TRBD2 (6 bases). Germline loops: CDR1 MNHEY, CDR2 SMNVEV (reference sequence). V was cut by 5 bases and J by 0 bases, with 19 bases left in between. The CDR3 contains 17 residues. The CDR3 protein is CASSSIRDSYHQETQYF. For the CDR3, the DNA is TGTGCCAGCAGTAGTATACGGGACTCCTATCACCAAGAGACCCAGTACTTC.

This rearrangement joins TRBV5-6 to TRBJ1-6; TRBD1 might be the D (5 bases). CDR3 size: 16 residues. The germline V and J ends were trimmed by 4 bases and 10 bases, with 21 bases remaining between them. CDR1 SGHDT and CDR2 YYEEEE come from the germline V gene. The CDR3 spells CASSPTGGAQFSPLHF. For the CDR3, the DNA is TGTGCCAGCAGCCCAACAGGAGGGGCCCAGTTCTCACCCCTCCACTTT.

The table lists this clone with a few counts. The CDR3: CASSLGTGYSPLHF. The CDR3 coding sequence is TGTGCCAGCAGTTTAGGGACAGGGTATTCACCCCTCCACTTT. The rearrangement links TRBV28 to TRBJ1-6, with 9 bases matching TRBD1. V shed 2 bases, J shed 8 bases, and the junction held 1 base outside the gene matches. Germline V gene lookup returns CDR1 MDHEN and CDR2 SYDVKM. The CDR3 is 14 amino acids.

This clone was counted between two and nine times. The CDR3 here is CAGGGGADTQYF. The CDR3 DNA sequence: TGTGCGGGGGGAGGCGGGGCAGATACGCAGTATTTT. The J gene is TRBJ2-3, the V gene TRBV28; tentatively, D is TRBD2 (6 bases). Germline V CDR1 and CDR2: MDHEN, SYDVKM. CDR3 length: 12 amino acids.

The rearrangement uses TRBV18 and TRBJ2-7; D is possibly TRBD1 (6 bases). CDR1 KGHSH and CDR2 LQKENI come from the germline V gene. Trimming took off 2 bases at V and 2 bases at J, with 10 bases between the two ends. This CDR3 spans 14 amino acids. The CDR3 DNA is TGTGCCAGCTCACCAAGTGGGACAACCTACGAGCAGTACTTC. It yields the protein CASSPSGTTYEQYF. Full variable domain (outside the CDR3, taken from reference TRBV18 and TRBJ2-7): NAGVMQNPRHLVRRRGQEARLRCSPMKGHSHVYWYRQLPEEGLKFMVYLQKENIIDESGMPKERFSAEFPKEGPSILRIQQVVRGDSAAYFCASSPSGTTYEQYFGPGTRLTVT.

The rearrangement uses TRBV2 and TRBJ1-1; 7 bases fit TRBD1. The CDR3 runs to 16 residues. Germline V lookup: CDR1 SNHLY, CDR2 FYNNEI. V lost 7 bases, J lost 1 base, and 12 bases stayed unmatched. In DNA form, the CDR3 reads TGTGCCAGCACCTCGGACCCCGGGACAGAGAACACTGAAGCTTTCTTT. Protein: CASTSDPGTENTEAFF.